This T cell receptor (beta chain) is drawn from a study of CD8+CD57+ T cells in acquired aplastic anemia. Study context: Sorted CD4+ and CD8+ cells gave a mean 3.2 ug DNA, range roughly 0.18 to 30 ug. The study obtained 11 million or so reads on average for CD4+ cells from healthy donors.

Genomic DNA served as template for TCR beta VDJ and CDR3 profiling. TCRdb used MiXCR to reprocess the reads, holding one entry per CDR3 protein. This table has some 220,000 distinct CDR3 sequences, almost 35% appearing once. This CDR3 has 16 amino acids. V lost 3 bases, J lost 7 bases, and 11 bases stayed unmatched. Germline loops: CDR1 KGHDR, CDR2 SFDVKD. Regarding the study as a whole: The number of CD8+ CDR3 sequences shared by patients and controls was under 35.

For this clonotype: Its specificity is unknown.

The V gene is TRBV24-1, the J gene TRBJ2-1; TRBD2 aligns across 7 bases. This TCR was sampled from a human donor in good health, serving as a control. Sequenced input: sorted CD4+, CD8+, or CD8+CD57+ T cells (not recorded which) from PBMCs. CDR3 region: CATSDQQRGLGNEQFF. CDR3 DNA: TGTGCCACCAGTGATCAACAGCGGGGTTTGGGGAATGAGCAGTTCTTC.